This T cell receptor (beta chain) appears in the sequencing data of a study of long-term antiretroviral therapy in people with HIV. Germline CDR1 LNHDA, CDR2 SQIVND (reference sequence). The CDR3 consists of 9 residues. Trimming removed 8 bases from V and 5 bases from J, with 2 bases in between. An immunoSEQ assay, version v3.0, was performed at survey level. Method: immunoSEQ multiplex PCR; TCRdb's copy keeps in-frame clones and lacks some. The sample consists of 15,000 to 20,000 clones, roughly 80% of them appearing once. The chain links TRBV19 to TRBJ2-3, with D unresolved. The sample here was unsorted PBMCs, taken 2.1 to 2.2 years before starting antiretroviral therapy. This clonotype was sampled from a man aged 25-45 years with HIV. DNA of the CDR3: TGTGCCAGTGGAGATACGCAGTATTTT. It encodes CASGDTQYF.